This T cell receptor (beta chain) is drawn from a study of cytomegalovirus exposure and HLA in healthy donors. The overall study: Among the roughly 400 genotyped donors, approximately 81% were placed in the Caucasian-associated ancestry cluster.

Regarding this clone: Its antigen is unknown.

Researchers ran the PCR with 60 Vbeta and 13 Jbeta primers. Assay used: immunoSEQ multiplex PCR; TCRdb lists only in-frame clones, some missing. The sample has about 100,000 clones, roughly 85% seen once; the top ten hold approximately 2.8%. Findings and caveats of the study: The majority of CMV-associated TCR beta chains were reported as apparently HLA-restricted in a later analysis. There were some V segments, including TRBV6-2 and TRBV6-3, excluded as indistinguishable. Apart from CMV serostatus, no immune exposure information was available.

Trimming cost V 4 bases and J 2 bases, with 16 bases left between them. Germline CDR1 KGHSH, CDR2 LQKENI. This CDR3 region has 16 residues. The TCR sequence derives from a man in his forties in good health and CMV-seronegative. This chain joins TRBV18 and TRBJ2-3; D may be TRBD1 (5 bases). The sequencing input was PBMCs. The CDR3 loop is CASSLIQDDNTDTQYF. The CDR3 DNA is TGTGCCAGCTCACTTATACAGGACGATAACACAGATACGCAGTATTTT.